This T cell receptor (beta chain) was recovered during a study of regulatory T cells in long-lasting Graves disease. Described time point: newly diagnosed GD, antithyroid drugs for less than 3 months. The TCR library used RNA extracted from PBMCs. V lost 0 bases and J 1 base, leaving 11 bases between the germline ends. The CDR3 has 17 residues. The germline CDR1 and CDR2 sequences are SGDLS and YYNGEE. This clonotype was counted a few times. With iRepertoire HTBI primers and Arm-PCR of CDR3 regions, TCR beta libraries were built. Each CDR3 protein gets one entry after TCRdb re-called the multiplex PCR reads with MiXCR. The profile shows 400,000 to 500,000 distinct CDR3 sequences, more than 12% of them singletons. The same sample was also studied in work on T cells in Graves' hyperthyroidism and ophthalmopathy. That paper notes: HTBI primers drove first-round RT-PCR of the TCR CDR3. Stable hyperthyroidism was separated from ophthalmopathy by a model based on 13 V-J features.

The TCR sequence derives from a woman in her 30s with Graves disease. This sample comprised peripheral blood mononuclear cells (PBMCs), obtained at new diagnosis, from a patient treated with antithyroid drugs. The rearrangement links TRBV9 to TRBJ2-6; D perhaps matches TRBD1 (6 bases). CDR3 nucleotides: TGTGCCAGCAGCGTAGGGCAGGGGTCGTCTGGGGCCAACGTCCTGACTTTC. Encoded protein: CASSVGQGSSGANVLTF.